Listed here is a single T cell receptor (beta chain). Germline V gene lookup returns CDR1 MNHEY and CDR2 SMNVEV (reference sequence). This CDR3 has 11 residues. V shed 7 bases and J shed 4 bases, with 7 bases lying between them. The data were taken from a study of blood T cell repertoires in COVID-19. As originally analysed: Scientists estimated how many nucleated cells there were by amplifying reference gene primers. The table came from immunoSEQ multiplex PCR; TCRdb's copy has only in-frame clones and leaves some out. That table is the source of V, J and clone size, and D and trimming were worked out from the DNA. Of under 120,000 clones in the sample, 80% to 90% were seen once.

The sequenced material came from peripheral blood. The chain joins TRBV27 to TRBJ2-5; TRBD1 might be the D (5 bases). This TCR came from an elderly woman with acute or convalescent COVID-19. CDR3 nucleotide sequence: TGTGCCAGCACAAGGGGAGAGACCCAGTACTTC. Encoded protein: CASTRGETQYF.